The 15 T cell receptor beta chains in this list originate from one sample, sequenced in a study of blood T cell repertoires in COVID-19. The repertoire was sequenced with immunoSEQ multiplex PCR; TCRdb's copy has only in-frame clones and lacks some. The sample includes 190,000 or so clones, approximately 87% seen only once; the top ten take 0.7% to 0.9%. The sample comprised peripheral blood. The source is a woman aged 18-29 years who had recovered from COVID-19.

The CDR3 DNA reads TGTGCCAGCAGCTTCCGGCAGGGGTATGGCTACACCTTC. Translated: CASSFRQGYGYTF. The J gene is TRBJ1-2, the V gene TRBV7-9; tentatively, D is TRBD1 (6 bases). V was shortened by 3 bases and J by 5 bases, with 10 bases between the two germline ends. The CDR3 sequence is 13 residues long. The germline CDR1 and CDR2 sequences are SEHNR and FQNEAQ (reference sequence).

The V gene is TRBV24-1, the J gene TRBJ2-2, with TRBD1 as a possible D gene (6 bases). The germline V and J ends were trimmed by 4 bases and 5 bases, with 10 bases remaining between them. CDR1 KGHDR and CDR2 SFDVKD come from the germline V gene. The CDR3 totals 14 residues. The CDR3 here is CATSEQGVTGELFF. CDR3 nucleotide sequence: TGTGCCACCAGTGAACAGGGTGTAACCGGGGAGCTGTTTTTT.

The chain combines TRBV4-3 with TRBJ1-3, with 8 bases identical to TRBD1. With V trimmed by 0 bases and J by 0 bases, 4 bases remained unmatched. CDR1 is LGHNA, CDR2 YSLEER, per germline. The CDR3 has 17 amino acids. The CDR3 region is CASSQEGTGGSGNTIYF. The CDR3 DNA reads TGCGCCAGCAGCCAAGAGGGGACAGGAGGCTCTGGAAACACCATATATTTT.

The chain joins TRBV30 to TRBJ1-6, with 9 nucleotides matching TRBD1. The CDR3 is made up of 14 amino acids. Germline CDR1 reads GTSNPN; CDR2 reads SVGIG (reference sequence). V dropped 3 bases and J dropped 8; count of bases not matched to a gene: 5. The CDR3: CAWSDGQGYSPLHF. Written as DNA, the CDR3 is TGTGCCTGGAGCGACGGACAGGGGTATTCACCCCTCCACTTT.

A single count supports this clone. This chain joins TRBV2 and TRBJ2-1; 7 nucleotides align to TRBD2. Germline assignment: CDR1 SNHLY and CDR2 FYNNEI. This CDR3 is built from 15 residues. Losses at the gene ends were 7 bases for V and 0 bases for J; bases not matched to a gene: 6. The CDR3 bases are TGTGCCAGCACTCCTAGCGGTAACTCCTACAATGAGCAGTTCTTC. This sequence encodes CASTPSGNSYNEQFF.

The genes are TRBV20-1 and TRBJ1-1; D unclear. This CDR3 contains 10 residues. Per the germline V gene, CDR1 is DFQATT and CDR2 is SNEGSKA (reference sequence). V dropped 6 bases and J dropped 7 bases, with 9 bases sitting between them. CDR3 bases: TGCAGTGCCTCCACGGGTGAAGCTTTCTTT. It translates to CSASTGEAFF.

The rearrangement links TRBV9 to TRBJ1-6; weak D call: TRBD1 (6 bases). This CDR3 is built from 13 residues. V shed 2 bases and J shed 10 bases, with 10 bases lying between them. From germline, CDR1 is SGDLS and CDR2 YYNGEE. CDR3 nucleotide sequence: TGTGCCAGCAGCGTTGGGGGGGGCTCACCCCTCCACTTT. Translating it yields CASSVGGGSPLHF.

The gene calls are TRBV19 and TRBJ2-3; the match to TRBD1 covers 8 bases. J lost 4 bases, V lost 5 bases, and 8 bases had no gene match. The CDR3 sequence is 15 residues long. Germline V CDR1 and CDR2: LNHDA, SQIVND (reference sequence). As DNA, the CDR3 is TGTGCCAGTAGTCAAGGACAGGGAAGGGCAGATACGCAGTATTTT. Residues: CASSQGQGRADTQYF.

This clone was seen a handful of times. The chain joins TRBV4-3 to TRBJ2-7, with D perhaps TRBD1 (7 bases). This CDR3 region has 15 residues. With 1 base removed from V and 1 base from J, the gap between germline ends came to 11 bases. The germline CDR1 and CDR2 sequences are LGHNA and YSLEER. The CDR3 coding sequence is TGCGCCAGCAGCCAAGTGGAGGGGGCTTCCTACGAGCAGTACTTC. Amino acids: CASSQVEGASYEQYF.

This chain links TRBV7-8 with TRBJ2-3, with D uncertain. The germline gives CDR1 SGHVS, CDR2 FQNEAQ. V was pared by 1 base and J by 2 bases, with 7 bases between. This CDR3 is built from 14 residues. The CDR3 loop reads CASSLEPSTDTQYF. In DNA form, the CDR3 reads TGTGCCAGCAGCTTAGAGCCCTCCACAGATACGCAGTATTTT. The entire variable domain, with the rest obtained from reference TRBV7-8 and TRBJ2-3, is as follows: GAGVSQSPRYKVAKRGQDVALRCDPISGHVSLFWYQQALGQGPEFLTYFQNEAQLDKSGLPSDRFFAERPEGSVSTLKIQRTQQEDSAVYLCASSLEPSTDTQYFGPGTRLTVL.

The CDR3 sequence: CASSWSGGSWEQFF. CDR3 coding DNA: TGTGCCAGCAGTTGGTCAGGGGGGTCATGGGAGCAGTTCTTC. The chain joins TRBV6-5 to TRBJ2-1; possibly TRBD1 for D (7 bases). V dropped 4 bases and J dropped 10 bases, with 17 bases sitting between them. Germline V gene lookup returns CDR1 MNHEY and CDR2 SVGAGI. The CDR3 contains 14 residues.

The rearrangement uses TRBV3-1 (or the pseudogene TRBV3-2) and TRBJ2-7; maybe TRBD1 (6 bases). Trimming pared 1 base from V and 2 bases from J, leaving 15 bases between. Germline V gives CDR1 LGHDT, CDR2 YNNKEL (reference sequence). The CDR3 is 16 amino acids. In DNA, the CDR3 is TGTGCCAGCAGCCAAGTTGACAGGACACAAACCTACGAGCAGTACTTC. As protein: CASSQVDRTQTYEQYF.

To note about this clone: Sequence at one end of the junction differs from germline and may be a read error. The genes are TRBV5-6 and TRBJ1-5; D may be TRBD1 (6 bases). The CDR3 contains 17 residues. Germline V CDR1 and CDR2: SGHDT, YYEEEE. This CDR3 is CARRGGAGGRSAQPQHF. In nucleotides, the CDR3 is TGCGCCCGCCGCGGGGGGGCGGGGGGTCGAAGTGCTCAGCCCCAGCATTTT.

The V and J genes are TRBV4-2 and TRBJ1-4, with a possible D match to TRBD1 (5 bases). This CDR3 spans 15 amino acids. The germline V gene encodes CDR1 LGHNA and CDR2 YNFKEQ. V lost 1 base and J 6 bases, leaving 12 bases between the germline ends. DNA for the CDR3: TGTGCCAGCAGCCAAGGGCCGACAGACGATGAAAAACTGTTTTTT. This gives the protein CASSQGPTDDEKLFF.

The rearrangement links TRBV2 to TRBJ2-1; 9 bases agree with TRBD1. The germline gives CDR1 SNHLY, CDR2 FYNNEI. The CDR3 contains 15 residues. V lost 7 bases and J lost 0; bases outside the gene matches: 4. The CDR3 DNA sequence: TGTGCCAGCATGAGGGACAGGGACTCCTACAATGAGCAGTTCTTC. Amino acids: CASMRDRDSYNEQFF.